The 30 T cell receptor beta chains listed next were all sequenced from one sample in a study of blood T cell repertoires in COVID-19. TCRdb's copy holds only in-frame clones and misses some; the assay was immunoSEQ multiplex PCR. The table lists roughly 250,000 clones, more than 80% of them singletons, with about 1% in the top ten. The sample was PBMCs or T cells enriched from blood (not recorded which). These receptors were collected from a man aged 45-65 years who had been exposed to COVID-19.

The rearrangement links TRBV29-1 to TRBJ1-1; 9 bases are a match to TRBD1. Unmatched junction bases numbered 13, after V lost 7 bases and J lost 4 bases. Looked up from germline, CDR1 is SQVTM and CDR2 is ANQGSEA. The CDR3 has 15 amino acids. CDR3 loop: CSDTGGSARSTEAFF. CDR3 DNA sequence: TGCAGCGATACAGGGGGCTCGGCGCGAAGCACTGAAGCTTTCTTT.

The genes are TRBV6-5 and TRBJ2-2; a weak D match, TRBD1 (6 bases). Germline CDR1 reads MNHEY; CDR2 reads SVGAGI. V was trimmed by 2 bases and J by 4 bases, leaving 11 bases between them. This CDR3 is 15 amino acids long. CDR3 DNA: TGTGCCAGCAGTTACCAGGGGCAGGTCACCGGGGAGCTGTTTTTT. This translates into CASSYQGQVTGELFF.

V gene TRBV28 combines with J gene TRBJ2-7; 8 bases map to TRBD2. CDR1 is MDHEN and CDR2 is SYDVKM in the germline V gene. The V gene end was trimmed by 5 bases and the J gene end by 2 bases; junction bases not matched to a gene: 8. The length of the CDR3 is 15 residues. This chain's CDR3 is CASSESGSPTYEQYV. The CDR3 DNA follows: TGTGCCAGCAGTGAGAGCGGGAGTCCGACCTACGAGCAGTACGTC.

The V gene is TRBV12-2, the J gene TRBJ1-1; no check of the table's D call, TRBD1, against the DNA was made. TRBV12-2 is a known pseudogene. The CDR3 length is 16 residues. CDR3 DNA: TGTGCAAGTCGCTGCTACAGGGGCCCCAGTGGCACTGAAGCTTTCTTT. Its translation is CASRCYRGPSGTEAFF.

The V call is TRBV25-1, the J call TRBJ1-6, with D possibly being TRBD1 (5 bases). V lost 5 bases and J lost 7, with 15 bases in between. The V gene's germline CDR1 is MGHDK and CDR2 SYGVNS. The CDR3 spans 15 residues. The CDR3 region is CASSPRAGRNSPLHF. CDR3 nucleotide sequence: TGTGCCAGCAGTCCCCGAGCAGGGAGGAATTCACCCCTCCACTTT.

The chain employs TRBV7-3 and TRBJ2-1; TRBD2 matches at 8 bases. With 4 bases clipped from V and 8 bases from J, the junction kept 7 bases outside the gene matches. Germline assignment: CDR1 SGHTA and CDR2 FQGTGA. The CDR3 runs to 14 residues. DNA of the CDR3: TGTGCCAGCAGCTCGAGCGGGAGTCTCGATGAGCAGTTCTTC. This encodes CASSSSGSLDEQFF. Full variable domain (outside the CDR3, taken from reference TRBV7-3 and TRBJ2-1): GAGVSQTPSNKVTEKGKYVELRCDPISGHTALYWYRQSLGQGPEFLIYFQGTGAADDSGLPNDRFFAVRPEGSVSTLKIQRTERGDSAVYLCASSSSGSLDEQFFGPGTRLTVL.

The rearrangement links TRBV9 to TRBJ1-5; 8 bases fit TRBD1. CDR1 SGDLS and CDR2 YYNGEE come from the germline V gene. V was pared by 4 bases and J by 7 bases, with 7 bases of the junction left unmatched. CDR3 length: 14 amino acids. CDR3 nucleotide sequence: TGTGCCAGCAGCTCAGGACAGGGTGCACAGCCCCAGCATTTT. As protein: CASSSGQGAQPQHF.

This clone was picked up one time. This chain joins TRBV7-9 and TRBJ2-3; a weak D match, TRBD2 (5 bases). CDR1 and CDR2 (germline): SEHNR, FQNEAQ (reference sequence). V was trimmed by 3 bases and J by 4 bases, leaving 8 bases between them. The CDR3 covers 13 residues. For the CDR3, the DNA is TGTGCCAGCAGCTTGAGGGATGCAGATACGCAGTATTTT. This gives the protein CASSLRDADTQYF.

The J gene is TRBJ1-2, the V gene TRBV29-1; the match to TRBD1 covers 9 bases. This CDR3 region has 13 residues. The V segment lost 5 bases and the J segment 7 bases; nucleotides outside the gene matches: 8. Germline V lookup: CDR1 SQVTM, CDR2 ANQGSEA. The CDR3: CSVWTGETGGYTF. CDR3 nucleotides: TGCAGCGTTTGGACAGGGGAGACAGGTGGCTACACCTTC.

This chain uses TRBV28 with TRBJ1-5; tentatively, D is TRBD1 (5 bases). V shed 6 bases and J shed 7 bases, with 16 bases lying between them. The CDR3 is 14 residues long. Germline-derived CDR1 and CDR2 are MDHEN and SYDVKM. For the CDR3, the DNA is TGTGCCAGCAGGTCGCAGGGTTCGGGCCAGCCCCAGCATTTT. Protein product: CASRSQGSGQPQHF.

The rearrangement uses TRBV6-5 and TRBJ2-5; D is uncertain. The CDR3 is 14 residues long. CDR1 is MNHEY, CDR2 SVGAGI, per germline. Trimming stripped 0 bases from V and 4 bases from J, with 9 bases between. CDR3 DNA: TGTGCCAGCAGTTACTCGTTTTCAGGAGAGACCCAGTACTTC. Translating gives CASSYSFSGETQYF.

This chain connects TRBV29-1 to TRBJ1-2; D is unresolved. Trimming cost V 2 bases and J 0 bases, with 10 bases left between them. The germline V gene has CDR1 SQVTM and CDR2 ANQGSEA. The CDR3 spans 14 residues. CDR3: CSVENPRANYGYTF. CDR3 nucleotide sequence: TGCAGCGTTGAAAACCCTCGGGCTAACTATGGCTACACCTTC.

This clone showed up just a few times. This chain joins TRBV10-3 and TRBJ1-2; TRBD1 aligns across 12 bases. The CDR3 has 15 amino acids. J gave up 7 bases and V 4 bases, and 7 bases lay outside the gene matches. Germline values: CDR1 ENHRY, CDR2 SYGVKD. CDR3 sequence (DNA): TGTGCCATCAGTGCTCCGGGACAGGGGGCTACTGGCTACACCTTC. It encodes CAISAPGQGATGYTF.

This chain joins TRBV19 and TRBJ1-5; D may be TRBD1 (6 bases). Trimming removed 9 bases from V and 3 bases from J, with 15 bases in between. CDR1 is LNHDA, CDR2 SQIVND, per germline (reference sequence). There are 14 residues in the CDR3. CDR3 loop: CASTTRGFNQPQHF. In DNA, the CDR3 is TGTGCCAGCACGACCAGGGGATTCAATCAGCCCCAGCATTTT.

CDR3 region: CASLENSNQPQHF. The CDR3 DNA reads as TGTGCCAGCCTAGAAAATAGCAATCAGCCCCAGCATTTT. The chain joins TRBV6-5 to TRBJ1-5; D not certain. Germline CDR1 and CDR2: MNHEY and SVGAGI. V lost 8 bases and J lost 0, with 8 bases in between. The CDR3 contains 13 residues.

The chain uses TRBV5-4 and TRBJ1-1; 8 bases fit TRBD1. CDR1 is SGHNT, CDR2 YYREEE, per germline (reference sequence). This CDR3 spans 15 amino acids. The J segment lost 0 bases and the V segment lost 6 bases, leaving 7 bases of the junction unmatched. In nucleotides, the CDR3 is TGTGCCAGCACATCCCCGGACAGGGTGAACACTGAAGCTTTCTTT. This sequence encodes CASTSPDRVNTEAFF.

The rearrangement links TRBV11-2 to TRBJ1-2; D is ambiguous. Looked up from germline, CDR1 is SGHAT and CDR2 is FQNNGV. The CDR3 sequence is 14 residues long. V shed 1 base and J shed 8 bases, with 14 bases lying between them. The CDR3 sequence: CASSLAEGVGGYTF. CDR3 bases: TGTGCCAGCAGCTTAGCGGAGGGTGTAGGCGGCTACACCTTC.

The chain combines TRBV30 with TRBJ2-2, with D uncertain. CDR3 size: 12 residues. V shed 5 bases and J shed 2 bases, with 6 bases lying between them. From germline, CDR1 is GTSNPN and CDR2 SVGIG (reference sequence). The CDR3 region is CAWGLNTGELFF. The CDR3 coding sequence is TGTGCCTGGGGCCTCAACACCGGGGAGCTGTTTTTT.

The chain joins TRBV12-5 to TRBJ2-1, with 12 positions matching TRBD2. Trimming took 4 bases from V and 8 from J; bases not matched to a gene: 6. The germline V gene has CDR1 LGHNT and CDR2 FRNRAP. The CDR3 runs to 15 residues. CDR3 sequence (DNA): TGTGCTAGTGGTTATCTAGCGGGAGGGCCTGATGAGCAGTTCTTC. It codes for CASGYLAGGPDEQFF.

This sequence joins TRBV28 and TRBJ2-2; tentative D call: TRBD2 (5 bases). Germline V CDR1 and CDR2: MDHEN, SYDVKM. The CDR3 loop spans 17 amino acids. The V and J ends lost 7 bases and 4 bases respectively, with 22 bases between them. This chain's CDR3 is CASTSPGFRVGTGELFF. Here the CDR3 DNA reads TGTGCCAGCACCTCCCCGGGGTTTAGGGTTGGCACCGGGGAGCTGTTTTTT.

The chain links TRBV5-6 to TRBJ2-2, with D perhaps TRBD1 (6 bases). CDR1 and CDR2 (germline): SGHDT, YYEEEE. The V end lost 3 bases, the J end lost 7 bases, and 16 bases lay between the germline ends. The CDR3 runs 15 residues. CDR3 bases: TGTGCCAGCAGCTACACGGTGGGGGCTGGCGGGGAGCTGTTTTTT. This gives the protein CASSYTVGAGGELFF.

V and J are TRBV5-1 and TRBJ1-1, with TRBD1 matching over 9 bases. Germline V gene data show CDR1 as SGHRS and CDR2 as YFSETQ. The length of the CDR3 is 15 residues. Germline trimming cut 4 bases from V and 5 bases from J; bases unmatched to any gene: 9. CDR3 in DNA: TGCGCCAGCAGCGCGGGGGACAGGGCCTTAACTGAAGCTTTCTTT. As protein: CASSAGDRALTEAFF.

The chain carries TRBV14 and TRBJ2-5, with no clear D. The CDR3 contains 13 residues. Trimming took 4 bases from V and 5 from J, leaving 11 bases between them. Germline V gene lookup returns CDR1 SGHDN and CDR2 FVKESK. For the CDR3, the DNA is TGTGCCAGCAGCCTTGACATGCAGGAGACCCAGTACTTC. This gives the protein CASSLDMQETQYF.

This chain uses TRBV11-2 with TRBJ2-1; 10 nucleotides line up with TRBD2. Unmatched junction bases numbered 16, after V lost 6 bases and J lost 8 bases. CDR3 length: 17 residues. Germline V CDR1 and CDR2: SGHAT, FQNNGV. Here the CDR3 DNA reads TGTGCCAGCAGTCAGACCCCAACTAGCGGGGCCTTGGATGAGCAGTTCTTC. It encodes CASSQTPTSGALDEQFF.

The chain combines TRBV20-1 with TRBJ2-1, with 7 bases that match TRBD2. The V and J ends lost 3 bases and 5 bases, in that order; junction bases with no gene match: 7. CDR1 is DFQATT and CDR2 is SNEGSKA in the germline V gene (reference sequence). This CDR3 comprises 14 residues. Written as DNA, the CDR3 is TGCAGTGCTAGTGCTAGCGGCCCGAACAATGAGCAGTTCTTC. As protein: CSASASGPNNEQFF.

As concerns this clone: The sample holds other DNA sequences that translate to the same CDR3. The gene calls are TRBV5-1 and TRBJ2-5; TRBD1 matches at 7 bases. The CDR3 covers 14 residues. V gave up 0 bases and J gave up 1 base; unmatched junction bases: 0. From germline, CDR1 is SGHRS and CDR2 YFSETQ. The CDR3 here is CASSLEGAQETQYF. The CDR3 DNA follows: TGCGCCAGCAGCTTGGAGGGGGCCCAAGAGACCCAGTACTTC. Variable domain in full (rest from reference TRBV5-1 and TRBJ2-5): KAGVTQTPRYLIKTRGQQVTLSCSPISGHRSVSWYQQTPGQGLQFLFEYFSETQRNKGNFPGRFSGRQFSNSRSEMNVSTLELGDSALYLCASSLEGAQETQYFGPGTRLLVL.

J is TRBJ2-1 and V is TRBV29-1; D ambiguous. Germline values: CDR1 SQVTM, CDR2 ANQGSEA. V lost 7 bases and J 6 bases, leaving 7 bases between the germline ends. There are 10 residues in the CDR3. The DNA for the CDR3 is TGCAGCGGAGGCGTCAATGAGCAGTTCTTC. This sequence encodes CSGGVNEQFF.

V and J are TRBV28 and TRBJ1-5; 7 bases map to TRBD1. Germline CDR1 reads MDHEN; CDR2 reads SYDVKM. V trimming: 8 bases; J trimming: 2 bases; junction bases outside the gene matches: 0. There are 12 residues in the CDR3. CDR3 nucleotide sequence: TGTGCCAGCGGACAGGGCAATCAGCCCCAGCATTTT. Amino acid sequence: CASGQGNQPQHF.

J is TRBJ2-2 and V is TRBV2; a weak D match, TRBD2 (6 bases). Germline lookup yields CDR1 SNHLY and CDR2 FYNNEI. V was shortened by 9 bases and J by 4 bases, with 15 bases between the two germline ends. This CDR3 has 14 amino acids. CDR3 in amino acids: CASGKLATTGELFF. The CDR3, as DNA: TGTGCCAGTGGCAAGCTAGCGACCACCGGGGAGCTGTTTTTT.

The gene calls are TRBV7-3 and TRBJ1-1; 8 positions match TRBD1. The CDR3 is 15 residues long. The germline V gene encodes CDR1 SGHTA and CDR2 FQGTGA. J gave up 10 bases and V 0 bases, and 10 bases lay outside the gene matches. The CDR3 loop reads CASSLTRQGHLLAFF. The CDR3 nucleotides read TGTGCCAGCAGCTTAACCCGACAGGGGCATTTATTAGCTTTCTTT.